These T cell receptor beta chains were read from a single sample in a study of molecular identifiers for immune sequencing clone quantification. TCRdb fed the PCR reads into MiXCR, producing one record per CDR3 protein. The sample lists 30,000 to 45,000 distinct CDR3 sequences, about 18% occurring once. The sequenced sample was naive CD8+ T cells from blood, with Jurkat cell RNA spiked in. These receptors were collected from a human donor in good health. Some libraries in this study had Jurkat cell RNA spiked in. CDR3s include the opening cysteine and the closing phenylalanine or tryptophan. The D gene is left open where the match is weak. Some rows have no size entry. The others give once, few or many, or a class for an expanded clone.

CASSSVTSGYNEQFF	TGTGCCAGCAGTTCAGTGACTAGCGGATACAATGAGCAGTTCTTC	TRBD2	TRBV27	many	TRBJ2-1
CASSDTIAGVADTQYF	TGTGCCAGCAGCGATACGATAGCGGGAGTAGCAGATACGCAGTATTTT	TRBD2	TRBV9	many	TRBJ2-3
CASSGTIYNEQSF	TGTGCCAGTAGTGGGACTATCTACAATGAGCAGTCCTTC	TRBD2	TRBV19	-	TRBJ2-1
CASSSGTSGSTDTQYF	TGTGCCAGCAGCTCGGGGACTAGCGGGAGCACAGATACGCAGTATTTT	TRBD2	TRBV5-6	many	TRBJ2-3
CSASEGDKYEQYF	TGCAGTGCTAGTGAAGGGGATAAGTACGAGCAGTACTTC	-	TRBV20-1	many	TRBJ2-7
CASSLVPSGRRETQYF	TGTGCCAGCAGCTTGGTACCCAGCGGGAGGAGGGAGACCCAGTACTTC	TRBD2	TRBV5-5	many	TRBJ2-5
CSVSPDVLGGEQFF	TGCAGCGTTTCCCCGGATGTCTTAGGAGGTGAGCAGTTCTTC	-	TRBV29-1	many	TRBJ2-1
CASSQVWDGNQPQHF	TGCGCCAGCAGCCAAGTCTGGGATGGCAATCAGCCCCAGCATTTT	-	TRBV4-1	many	TRBJ1-5
CASSAGQSANEQFF	TGTGCCAGCAGTGCCGGACAGTCCGCCAATGAGCAGTTCTTC	-	TRBV27	few	TRBJ2-1
CSAAATQGTYEQYF	TGCAGTGCCGCAGCCACCCAGGGAACCTACGAGCAGTACTTC	-	TRBV20-1	few	TRBJ2-7
CASSRTSVSYEQYF	TGTGCCAGCAGTCGGACTAGCGTCTCCTACGAGCAGTACTTC	TRBD2	TRBV4-2	many	TRBJ2-7
CASSQDPGDYEQYF	TGTGCCAGCAGCCAAGACCCGGGGGACTACGAGCAGTACTTC	-	TRBV4-2	many	TRBJ2-7
CASSTLPGYYGYTF	TGTGCCAGCAGTACCCTACCCGGGTACTATGGCTACACCTTC	-	TRBV27	many	TRBJ1-2
CASSVDPSGSPSEQYF	TGTGCCAGCAGCGTAGATCCTAGCGGGAGTCCCTCGGAGCAGTACTTC	TRBD2	TRBV9	many	TRBJ2-7
CASSEGGLYGYTF	TGTGCCAGCAGTGAGGGGGGACTCTATGGCTACACCTTC	-	TRBV2	few	TRBJ1-2
CASSFEAGTGLNGYTF	TGTGCCAGCAGCTTTGAGGCCGGGACAGGGTTGAATGGCTACACCTTC	TRBD1	TRBV7-6	many	TRBJ1-2
CASSEYRDRSTDTQYF	TGTGCCAGCAGTGAGTACCGGGACAGAAGCACAGATACGCAGTATTTT	TRBD1	TRBV6-1	many	TRBJ2-3
CASSLGTYNEQFF	TGTGCCAGCAGCTTAGGGACTTACAATGAGCAGTTCTTC	-	TRBV7-9	many	TRBJ2-1
CASSQDRTQPQHF	TGTGCCAGCAGCCAAGACCGTACTCAGCCCCAGCATTTT	-	TRBV3-1	many	TRBJ1-5
CASRGDEKLFF	TGTGCCAGCAGGGGTGATGAAAAACTGTTTTTT	-	TRBV28	-	TRBJ1-4
CASRDGEQMLQPQHF	TGTGCCAGCAGAGACGGGGAACAGATGCTTCAGCCCCAGCATTTT	-	TRBV7-2	few	TRBJ1-5
CASSRYRNGGYTF	TGTGCCAGCAGTCGTTACCGAAATGGTGGCTACACCTTC	-	TRBV12-3/TRBV12-4	many	TRBJ1-2
CASSQEARSDQPQHF	TGCGCCAGCAGCCAAGAAGCAAGATCCGATCAGCCCCAGCATTTT	-	TRBV4-3	many	TRBJ1-5
CASSQVPGAAGELFF	TGTGCCAGCAGCCAAGTTCCAGGGGCCGCCGGGGAGCTGTTTTTT	-	TRBV14	many	TRBJ2-2
CASSSVNSPLHF	TGTGCCAGCAGTTCGGTGAATTCACCCCTCCACTTT	-	TRBV28	many	TRBJ1-6
CASSLTGGGYTF	TGCGCCAGCAGCCTTACAGGGGGCGGCTACACCTTC	TRBD1	TRBV5-1	many	TRBJ1-2
CASSLEQGGYEQYF	TGTGCCAGCAGCTTAGAACAGGGGGGCTACGAGCAGTACTTC	TRBD1	TRBV7-7	once	TRBJ2-7
CASSDRAYEQFF	TGTGCCAGCAGTGATAGGGCGTATGAGCAGTTCTTC	-	TRBV25-1	many	TRBJ2-1
CATFGGTMGNEQFF	TGTGCCACCTTTGGCGGGACGATGGGCAATGAGCAGTTCTTC	-	TRBV7-9	-	TRBJ2-1
CASGGVSGANVLTF	TGTGCCAGCGGAGGAGTCTCTGGGGCCAACGTCCTGACTTTC	-	TRBV6-2/TRBV6-3	many	TRBJ2-6
CASSSGGIFQETQYF	TGTGCCAGCAGTTCCGGAGGGATTTTCCAAGAGACCCAGTACTTC	-	TRBV28	many	TRBJ2-5
CSASSGEAGYPEQYF	TGCAGTGCTAGTTCCGGGGAAGCGGGTTACCCCGAGCAGTACTTC	-	TRBV20-1	many	TRBJ2-7
CASSFLPRTDTQYF	TGTGCCAGCAGTTTTCTCCCGAGGACAGATACGCAGTATTTT	-	TRBV28	few	TRBJ2-3
CASSPTGAYTEAFF	TGTGCCAGCAGTCCAACAGGAGCCTACACTGAAGCTTTCTTT	-	TRBV25-1	many	TRBJ1-1
CAIRNGGGRPEDTQYF	TGTGCCATCAGGAACGGGGGGGGGCGCCCCGAAGATACGCAGTATTTT	TRBD2	TRBV10-3	few	TRBJ2-3
CASSFPLSRYEQFF	TGTGCCAGCAGTTTCCCCCTCAGTAGGTATGAGCAGTTCTTC	-	TRBV28	few	TRBJ2-1
CASSFAPLESSTDTQYF	TGTGCCAGCAGCTTCGCACCCCTGGAAAGCAGCACAGATACGCAGTATTTT	-	TRBV7-8	many	TRBJ2-3
CASSPGTSGGVGELFF	TGTGCCAGCAGCCCCGGGACTAGCGGAGGAGTTGGGGAGCTGTTTTTT	TRBD2	TRBV7-6	many	TRBJ2-2
CASSLDPSGSGTDTQYF	TGTGCCAGCAGCTTGGACCCCTCGGGCTCCGGCACAGATACGCAGTATTTT	-	TRBV7-3	few	TRBJ2-3
CASSGRTGRGTYEQYF	TGTGCCAGCAGCGGACGGACAGGCCGGGGGACCTACGAGCAGTACTTC	-	TRBV21-1	few	TRBJ2-7
CSVWGEAYEQYF	TGCAGCGTGTGGGGGGAAGCCTACGAGCAGTACTTC	-	TRBV29-1	many	TRBJ2-7
CASSAQTDEQFF	TGTGCCAGCAGCGCACAGACGGATGAGCAGTTCTTC	-	TRBV11-2	few	TRBJ2-1
CASSPTLRDNSYEQYF	TGTGCCAGCAGCCCTACTCTCCGGGACAACTCCTACGAGCAGTACTTC	-	TRBV3-1	many	TRBJ2-7
CASSGSRGRVEPQHF	TGTGCCAGCAGTGGGAGCAGGGGCAGGGTGGAGCCCCAGCATTTT	-	TRBV28	many	TRBJ1-5
CASSFRTPHNEQFF	TGTGCCAGCAGTTTTCGGACACCCCACAATGAGCAGTTCTTC	-	TRBV27	many	TRBJ2-1
CASSPRDRVWNEQFF	TGTGCCAGCAGTCCCCGGGACAGGGTTTGGAATGAGCAGTTCTTC	TRBD1	TRBV28	many	TRBJ2-1
CASSPKGHTEAFF	TGTGCCAGTAGCCCGAAAGGCCACACTGAAGCTTTCTTT	-	TRBV19	many	TRBJ1-1
CSVVGYAGELFF	TGCAGCGTTGTTGGGTACGCCGGGGAGCTGTTTTTT	-	TRBV29-1	-	TRBJ2-2
CASSPRDRGQETQYF	TGTGCCAGCAGCCCGAGGGACAGGGGGCAAGAGACCCAGTACTTC	TRBD1	TRBV7-9	many	TRBJ2-5
CSVPTGGGLAAQYF	TGCAGCGTCCCGACAGGGGGCGGCTTGGCGGCCCAGTACTTC	TRBD1	TRBV29-1	many	TRBJ2-5
CASNHMNTEAFF	TGTGCCAGTAATCACATGAACACTGAAGCTTTCTTT	-	TRBV12-3/TRBV12-4	many	TRBJ1-1
CASSLESEYNEQFF	TGTGCCAGCAGCTTGGAATCAGAATACAATGAGCAGTTCTTC	-	TRBV5-4	few	TRBJ2-1
CASSPGRRHYGYTF	TGTGCCAGCAGCCCCGGTCGTCGCCACTATGGCTACACCTTC	-	TRBV13	-	TRBJ1-2
CSEGGPTSYQETQYF	TGCAGTGAAGGGGGACCGACGTCTTACCAAGAGACCCAGTACTTC	-	TRBV20-1	many	TRBJ2-5
CASSPSGSADTQYF	TGTGCCAGCAGCCCTAGCGGGAGTGCAGATACGCAGTATTTT	TRBD2	TRBV9	many	TRBJ2-3
CAITGDSYNEQFF	TGTGCCATCACTGGTGACTCCTACAATGAGCAGTTCTTC	-	TRBV10-3	few	TRBJ2-1